Sequencing of this T cell receptor beta chain was carried out in a study of blood T cell repertoires in COVID-19. On the study more broadly: COVID-19 samples, acute and convalescent, were from the United States, Italy and Spain.

There are 15 residues in the CDR3. Trimming took off 7 bases at V and 0 bases at J, with 12 bases between the two ends. The V gene's germline CDR1 is SNHLY and CDR2 FYNNEI. The table came from immunoSEQ multiplex PCR; TCRdb's copy has only in-frame clones and leaves some out. The sample lists roughly 250,000 clones; approximately 78% were seen once. The chain recombines TRBV2 with TRBJ2-2; D is possibly TRBD2 (7 bases). The sequenced sample was peripheral blood. This sequence originates from a woman aged 60 to 75 with active or convalescent COVID-19. The CDR3 region is CASNRGGSNTGELFF. For the CDR3, the DNA is TGTGCCAGCAACCGCGGGGGCTCGAACACCGGGGAGCTGTTTTTT. Full variable domain (missing parts from reference TRBV2 and TRBJ2-2): EPEVTQTPSHQVTQMGQEVILRCVPISNHLYFYWYRQILGQKVEFLVSFYNNEISEKSEIFDDQFSVERPDGSNFTLKIRSTKLEDSAMYFCASNRGGSNTGELFFGEGSRLTVL.